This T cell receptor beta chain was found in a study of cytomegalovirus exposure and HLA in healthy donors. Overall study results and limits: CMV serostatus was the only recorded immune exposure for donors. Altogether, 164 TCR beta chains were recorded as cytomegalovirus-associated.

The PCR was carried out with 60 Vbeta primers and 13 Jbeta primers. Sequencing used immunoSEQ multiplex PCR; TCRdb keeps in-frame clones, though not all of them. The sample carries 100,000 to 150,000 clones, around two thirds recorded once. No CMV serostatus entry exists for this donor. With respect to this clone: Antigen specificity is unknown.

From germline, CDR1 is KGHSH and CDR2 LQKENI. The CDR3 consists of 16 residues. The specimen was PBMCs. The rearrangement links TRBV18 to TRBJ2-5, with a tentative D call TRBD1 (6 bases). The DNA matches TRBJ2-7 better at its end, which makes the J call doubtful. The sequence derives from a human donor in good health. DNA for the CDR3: TGTGCCAGCTCATTGGGACCCGGCAGGGGTGCGGACGAGCAGTACTTC. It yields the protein CASSLGPGRGADEQYF.